Listed below are T cell receptor beta chains from one sample, sequenced in a study of post-analysis software for immune sequencing data. TCRdb analysed the PCR reads with MiXCR anew, one entry per CDR3 protein. The table has about 200,000 distinct CDR3 sequences, 25% to 35% seen once. Material for sequencing was blood. These receptors originate from a girl aged 2-17 years with multiple sclerosis. Each CDR3 is given with its conserved first and last residue. Each record gives: D gene, V gene, J gene, clone size, CDR3 protein, CDR3 DNA. D genes are given only for firm matches. Clone sizes are given selectively: once, few, many, or a class where the clone is expanded.

TRBD1	TRBV7-9	TRBJ1-2	few	CASSSTGTGGGYTF	TGTGCCAGCAGCTCCACCGGGACAGGGGGAGGCTACACCTTC
TRBD1	TRBV19	TRBJ1-2	few	CASELGGASTF	TGTGCCAGCGAACTAGGGGGCGCAAGCACCTTC
-	TRBV7-2	TRBJ2-1	many	CASSPGPGQSPRNEQFF	TGTGCCAGCAGCCCCGGCCCCGGACAATCCCCCAGGAATGAGCAGTTCTTC
TRBD2	TRBV5-1	TRBJ2-3	-	CASGGGRSTDTQYF	TGCGCCAGCGGCGGGGGTCGGAGCACAGATACGCAGTATTTT
-	TRBV6-6	TRBJ2-5	many	CASRPGTPQETQYF	TGTGCCAGCAGACCCGGGACTCCTCAAGAGACCCAGTACTTC
-	TRBV4-1	TRBJ1-2	many	CASSQTVTYGYTF	TGCGCCAGCAGCCAGACAGTTACCTATGGCTACACCTTC
-	TRBV18	TRBJ1-2	few	CASQEGNGYTF	TGTGCCAGCCAGGAGGGGAACGGCTACACCTTC
-	TRBV5-1	TRBJ1-1	-	CASSLPAGTTEAFF	TGCGCCAGCAGCTTGCCGGCAGGGACCACTGAAGCTTTCTTT
TRBD1	TRBV18	TRBJ1-4	few	CASSPVTGNEKLFF	TGTGCCAGCTCACCCGTGACAGGGAATGAAAAACTGTTTTTT
-	TRBV3-1	TRBJ2-5	many	CASSGGTSGRETQYF	TGTGCCAGCAGCGGCGGGACTTCAGGGAGAGAGACCCAGTACTTC
TRBD1	TRBV12-3/TRBV12-4	TRBJ1-1	-	CASSFSGGLYTEAFF	TGTGCCAGCAGTTTCTCAGGGGGCTTGTACACTGAAGCTTTCTTT
TRBD1	TRBV4-2	TRBJ2-7	many	CASSQGSGQGYEQYF	TGTGCCAGCAGCCAAGGGAGCGGACAGGGCTACGAGCAGTACTTC
-	TRBV5-1	TRBJ1-1	-	CASSLALENTEAFF	TGCGCCAGCAGCTTGGCCTTAGAGAACACTGAAGCTTTCTTT
TRBD1	TRBV7-8	TRBJ1-1	-	CASSLRTGVATEAFF	TGTGCCAGCAGCCTACGGACAGGGGTGGCAACTGAAGCTTTCTTT
-	TRBV12-3/TRBV12-4	TRBJ1-2	few	CASSFKGRYTF	TGTGCCAGCAGTTTCAAAGGCCGCTACACCTTC
-	TRBV28	TRBJ2-1	few	CASSLMNNEQFF	TGTGCCAGCAGCCTCATGAACAATGAGCAGTTCTTC
-	TRBV20-1	TRBJ2-1	-	CSARGGGAGYNEQFF	TGCAGTGCTAGAGGGGGCGGGGCGGGCTACAATGAGCAGTTCTTC
-	TRBV2	TRBJ1-6	-	CASSGARNSPLHF	TGTGCCAGCAGTGGGGCACGAAATTCACCCCTCCACTTT
-	TRBV5-1	TRBJ2-2	few	CASSFGGRGGELFF	TGCGCCAGCAGCTTTGGCGGCCGGGGAGGGGAGCTGTTTTTT
-	TRBV29-1	TRBJ1-5	few	CSVEENSNQPQHF	TGCAGCGTTGAGGAGAATAGCAATCAGCCCCAGCATTTT
TRBD2	TRBV6-6	TRBJ2-3	many	CASSYFGGDTDTQYF	TGTGCCAGCAGTTACTTCGGGGGGGACACAGATACGCAGTATTTT
-	TRBV7-9	TRBJ2-6	few	CASSLFGPDGGSGANVLTF	TGTGCCAGCAGCTTATTCGGTCCGGACGGAGGCTCTGGGGCCAACGTCCTGACTTTC
-	TRBV7-9	TRBJ2-6	few	CASSGAEANVLTF	TGTGCCAGCAGCGGGGCGGAGGCCAACGTCCTGACTTTC
TRBD2	TRBV7-9	TRBJ2-7	few	CASSHPLRGSNYEQYF	TGTGCCAGCAGCCACCCCCTCCGCGGGAGCAACTACGAGCAGTACTTC
-	TRBV6-1	TRBJ1-5	few	CASSSGQPQHF	TGTGCCAGCAGTTCGGGTCAGCCCCAGCATTTT